One sample yielded the 20 T cell receptor beta chains listed below, sequenced in a study of cytomegalovirus exposure and HLA in healthy donors. Both 60 Vbeta primers and 13 Jbeta primers went into the PCR. Some clones are missing from TCRdb's copy, which holds only in-frame ones; the method was immunoSEQ multiplex PCR. The sample consists of about 94,000 clones, about 80% of them appearing once. The sequencing input was PBMCs. The receptors shown here come from an older woman in good health and CMV-seronegative.

The sample holds one count of this clone. The gene calls are TRBV13 and TRBJ2-3; possibly TRBD2 for D (5 bases). Germline V gene data show CDR1 as PRHDT and CDR2 as FYEKMQ (reference sequence). Trimming left V 3 bases short and J 1 base short, with 11 bases between. This CDR3 comprises 15 residues. The chain's CDR3 is CASSLTGWGTDTQYF. The CDR3 DNA reads as TGTGCCAGCAGCTTGACGGGGTGGGGCACAGATACGCAGTATTTT. Supplemented by reference TRBV13 and TRBJ2-3, the full variable domain reads AAGVIQSPRHLIKEKRETATLKCYPIPRHDTVYWYQQGPGQDPQFLISFYEKMQSDKGSIPDRFSAQQFSDYHSELNMSSLELGDSALYFCASSLTGWGTDTQYFGPGTRLTVL.

The gene calls are TRBV7-2 and TRBJ2-3; no clear D gene. Per germline, CDR1 SGHTA and CDR2 FQGNSA. V was clipped by 5 bases and J by 6 bases, with 21 bases between them. The CDR3 totals 16 residues. The CDR3 is CASSTQTRSKLDTQYF. CDR3 DNA sequence: TGTGCCAGCAGCACCCAGACAAGGTCAAAATTGGATACGCAGTATTTT.

The chain is built from TRBV9 and TRBJ2-7; D is unresolved. Trimming took off 0 bases at V and 0 bases at J, with 7 bases between the two ends. CDR3 size: 14 residues. Germline V gives CDR1 SGDLS, CDR2 YYNGEE. DNA of the CDR3: TGTGCCAGCAGCGTAGGACTGGGCTCCTACGAGCAGTACTTC. It specifies CASSVGLGSYEQYF. Based on the CDR3 plus reference TRBV9 and TRBJ2-7, the full variable domain is DSGVTQTPKHLITATGQRVTLRCSPRSGDLSVYWYQQSLDQGLQFLIQYYNGEERAKGNILERFSAQQFPDLHSELNLSSLELGDSALYFCASSVGLGSYEQYFGPGTRLTVT.

The chain combines TRBV5-6 with TRBJ1-2; unclear D gene. Germline CDR1 SGHDT, CDR2 YYEEEE. The CDR3 has 13 residues. V dropped 4 bases and J dropped 4 bases, with 11 bases sitting between them. CDR3 protein: CASSTQPSYGYTF. The CDR3, as DNA: TGTGCCAGCAGCACACAGCCTTCCTATGGCTACACCTTC. The whole variable domain, remainder taken from reference TRBV5-6 and TRBJ1-2, is DAGVTQSPTHLIKTRGQQVTLRCSPKSGHDTVSWYQQALGQGPQFIFQYYEEEERQRGNFPDRFSGHQFPNYSSELNVNALLLGDSALYLCASSTQPSYGYTFGSGTRLTVV.

The J gene is TRBJ2-1, the V gene TRBV7-2; TRBD1 matches 9 bases. The CDR3 length is 16 residues. The J segment lost 5 bases and the V segment lost 0 bases, leaving 5 bases of the junction unmatched. Germline V gene sequence: CDR1 SGHTA, CDR2 FQGNSA. In DNA form, the CDR3 reads TGTGCCAGCAGCTTAGCGGGGACAGGGTACCACAATGAGCAGTTCTTC. Translated, it gives CASSLAGTGYHNEQFF.

The V and J genes are TRBV6-5 and TRBJ2-7; D unresolved. V lost 8 bases and J 2 bases, leaving 10 bases between the germline ends. The CDR3 runs 12 residues. In germline, CDR1 is MNHEY, CDR2 SVGAGI. CDR3 region: CASLAPTYEQYF. Here the CDR3 DNA reads TGTGCCAGCTTGGCACCGACCTACGAGCAGTACTTC.

This chain uses TRBV2 with TRBJ2-7; 12 bases are a match to TRBD2. The CDR3 covers 13 residues. Germline lookup yields CDR1 SNHLY and CDR2 FYNNEI. Unmatched junction bases numbered 5, after V lost 9 bases and J lost 5 bases. The CDR3: CASGLAGMNEQYF. The CDR3 DNA reads as TGTGCCAGTGGACTAGCGGGAATGAACGAGCAGTACTTC.

This chain uses TRBV18 with TRBJ1-1; tentatively, D is TRBD1 (5 bases). Germline loops: CDR1 KGHSH, CDR2 LQKENI. Trimming took 0 bases from V and 2 from J, leaving 10 bases between them. The CDR3 has 15 residues. CDR3 sequence: CASSPPAGRNTEAFF. The CDR3 DNA sequence: TGTGCCAGCTCACCACCGGCAGGGCGTAACACTGAAGCTTTCTTT.

This rearrangement joins TRBV19 to TRBJ1-1; no definite D call. Germline V lookup: CDR1 LNHDA, CDR2 SQIVND (reference sequence). The CDR3 extends over 16 amino acids. V was clipped by 10 bases and J by 0 bases, with 21 bases between them. The CDR3 spells CATNPRLGDLNTEAFF. The CDR3 DNA sequence: TGTGCCACCAACCCTCGGTTGGGCGATCTGAACACTGAAGCTTTCTTT.

This CDR3 is CASSYTPNTEAFF. In nucleotides, the CDR3 is TGTGCCAGTAGTTACACCCCGAACACTGAAGCTTTCTTT. The chain has TRBV19 and TRBJ1-1; D not certain. The CDR3 has 13 amino acids. The germline CDR1 and CDR2 sequences are LNHDA and SQIVND (reference sequence). The V and J ends lost 5 bases and 1 base respectively, with 8 bases between them.

The genes are TRBV4-3 and TRBJ1-2; D is uncertain. This CDR3 has 15 amino acids. Germline V gene data show CDR1 as LGHNA and CDR2 as YSLEER. The germline V and J ends were trimmed by 0 bases and 7 bases, with 15 bases remaining between them. The DNA for the CDR3 is TGCGCCAGCAGCCAAGATATCGGCGTTCGGGGTGGCTACACCTTC. Its protein is CASSQDIGVRGGYTF.

The J gene is TRBJ1-1, the V gene TRBV6-1; 7 bases are shared with TRBD1. This CDR3 region has 13 residues. The germline gives CDR1 MNHNS, CDR2 SASEGT. V gave up 7 bases and J gave up 1 base; unmatched junction bases: 3. In DNA, the CDR3 is TGTGCCAGCAAGACAGGGCCGAACACTGAAGCTTTCTTT. Protein: CASKTGPNTEAFF.

J is TRBJ2-5 and V is TRBV11-2, with D hard to call. The ends were cut back, 2 bases at V and 1 base at J, with 8 bases in the middle. The germline V gene encodes CDR1 SGHAT and CDR2 FQNNGV. CDR3 length: 14 amino acids. CDR3 protein: CASSLMAVQETQYF. Here the CDR3 DNA reads TGTGCCAGCAGCTTAATGGCGGTCCAAGAGACCCAGTACTTC. The full variable domain, with the rest looked up from reference TRBV11-2 and TRBJ2-5, is EAGVAQSPRYKIIEKRQSVAFWCNPISGHATLYWYQQILGQGPKLLIQFQNNGVVDDSQLPKDRFSAERLKGVDSTLKIQPAKLEDSAVYLCASSLMAVQETQYFGPGTRLLVL.

The rearrangement uses TRBV13 and TRBJ2-1; no reliable D call. Trimming stripped 3 bases from V and 6 bases from J, with 12 bases between. The germline gives CDR1 PRHDT, CDR2 FYEKMQ (reference sequence). CDR3 length equals 14 residues. CDR3 in amino acids: CASSLRRLANEQFF. The DNA of the CDR3 is TGTGCCAGCAGCTTGAGGAGACTCGCCAATGAGCAGTTCTTC.

This clone was counted once. The genes are TRBV9 and TRBJ1-4, with D possibly being TRBD1 (6 bases). V lost 3 bases and J 5 bases, leaving 14 bases between the germline ends. CDR1 is SGDLS, CDR2 YYNGEE, per germline. CDR3 length equals 15 residues. The DNA of the CDR3 is TGTGCCAGCAGCGAAGTGGGCAGGGGAAATGAAAAACTGTTTTTT. Translating it yields CASSEVGRGNEKLFF.

This clone was counted once. Here the CDR3 DNA reads TGTGCCAGCAGCTTAGAGCTTGCTAACTATGGCTACACCTTC. This sequence encodes CASSLELANYGYTF. This sequence joins TRBV7-2 and TRBJ1-2; D not resolved. The V end lost 1 base, the J end lost 0 bases, and 6 bases lay between the germline ends. The germline V gene encodes CDR1 SGHTA and CDR2 FQGNSA. The CDR3 has 14 amino acids.

A few counts support this clone. The J gene is TRBJ1-5, the V gene TRBV18; 12 bases map to TRBD1. The V gene's germline CDR1 is KGHSH and CDR2 LQKENI. The CDR3 has 15 residues. Trimming took 3 bases from V and 6 from J; bases not matched to a gene: 3. CDR3 sequence: CASSPGTGGFQPQHF. CDR3 nucleotide sequence: TGTGCCAGCTCACCCGGGACAGGGGGCTTTCAGCCCCAGCATTTT.

The chain is built from TRBV2 and TRBJ2-5; tentative D call: TRBD1 (6 bases). This CDR3 comprises 17 residues. Per germline, CDR1 SNHLY and CDR2 FYNNEI. Trimming cost V 0 bases and J 5 bases, with 19 bases left between them. CDR3 residues: CASSEAGHRSSGETQYF. The DNA for the CDR3 is TGTGCCAGCAGTGAAGCGGGACACCGTTCCTCCGGGGAGACCCAGTACTTC. Combining the CDR3 with reference TRBV2 and TRBJ2-5 gives the whole variable domain EPEVTQTPSHQVTQMGQEVILRCVPISNHLYFYWYRQILGQKVEFLVSFYNNEISEKSEIFDDQFSVERPDGSNFTLKIRSTKLEDSAMYFCASSEAGHRSSGETQYFGPGTRLLVL.

The chain is built from TRBV9 and TRBJ1-6; 9 bases match TRBD1. Germline trimming cut 6 bases from V and 4 bases from J; bases unmatched to any gene: 5. The CDR3 is made up of 15 amino acids. The germline gives CDR1 SGDLS, CDR2 YYNGEE. CDR3 loop: CASTLGTGYNSPLHF. CDR3 in DNA: TGTGCCAGCACCTTAGGGACAGGGTATAATTCACCCCTCCACTTT.

The rearrangement links TRBV10-3 to TRBJ1-3; D unclear. Per the germline V gene, CDR1 is ENHRY and CDR2 is SYGVKD. The CDR3 has 15 residues. The V and J ends lost 0 bases and 0 bases respectively, with 6 bases between them. The CDR3 region is CAISESRDSGNTIYF. The CDR3, as DNA: TGTGCCATCAGTGAGTCTAGAGACTCTGGAAACACCATATATTTT.